The 12 T cell receptor beta chains listed next were all sequenced from one sample in a study of blood T cell repertoires in COVID-19. TCRdb's copy holds only in-frame clones and misses some; the assay was immunoSEQ multiplex PCR. The sample carries 200,000 to 250,000 clones, 90% to 95% recorded once. Sequencing was performed on peripheral blood. The receptors derive from a man aged 55 to 70 with COVID-19, enrolled during active disease.

The genes are TRBV29-1 and TRBJ1-5, with D possibly being TRBD1 (5 bases). The CDR3 covers 13 residues. Germline CDR1 and CDR2: SQVTM and ANQGSEA. The V end lost 7 bases, the J end lost 1 base, and 11 bases lay between the germline ends. The CDR3: CSAGDLSNQPQHF. Written as DNA, the CDR3 is TGCAGCGCCGGGGACTTGAGCAATCAGCCCCAGCATTTT.

The chain combines TRBV11-2 with TRBJ2-4; tentative D call: TRBD2 (6 bases). This CDR3 contains 14 residues. The germline V gene encodes CDR1 SGHAT and CDR2 FQNNGV. Between the trimmed V and J ends, which lost 5 bases and 0 bases, there was a span of 8 bases. The DNA of the CDR3 is TGTGCCAGCAGCCAGGGACTAGCCAAAAACATTCAGTACTTC. Translated: CASSQGLAKNIQYF.

The chain has TRBV24-1 and TRBJ2-2, with 13 nucleotides matching TRBD2. The junction had 0 bases not matched to a gene; V was cut back by 7 bases and J by 8 bases. The CDR3 sequence is 13 residues long. Germline V gives CDR1 KGHDR, CDR2 SFDVKD. The CDR3 region is CATRGLAGGELFF. The CDR3 region has the DNA TGTGCCACCAGGGGACTAGCGGGGGGGGAGCTGTTTTTT.

The rearrangement links TRBV6-2 or TRBV6-3 to TRBJ1-1; 7 bases map to TRBD1. From germline, CDR1 is MNHEY and CDR2 SVGEGT. V was pared by 0 bases and J by 5 bases, with 6 bases of the junction left unmatched. The CDR3 is 15 residues long. The CDR3 is CASSYSDRADTEAFF. The CDR3 DNA sequence: TGTGCCAGCAGTTACTCCGACAGGGCGGATACTGAAGCTTTCTTT.

The V gene is TRBV4-2, the J gene TRBJ2-1, with TRBD2 identical over 12 bases. The CDR3 has 14 residues. Germline V CDR1 and CDR2: LGHNA, YNFKEQ. With 10 bases clipped from V and 6 bases from J, the junction kept 7 bases outside the gene matches. The CDR3 sequence is CATTSGGFGNEQFF. The CDR3 DNA reads TGTGCCACAACTAGCGGGGGGTTCGGCAATGAGCAGTTCTTC.

The chain uses TRBV4-2 and TRBJ2-1; 7 bases agree with TRBD2. Germline V gives CDR1 LGHNA, CDR2 YNFKEQ. The ends lost 1 base at V and 2 bases at J; junction bases unmatched: 11. The CDR3 runs to 18 residues. The CDR3 loop reads CASSQARGASGTYNEQFF. As DNA, the CDR3 is TGTGCCAGCAGCCAAGCTCGGGGAGCTAGCGGAACCTACAATGAGCAGTTCTTC.

This clone was counted a few times. The V and J genes are TRBV15 and TRBJ1-4, with TRBD1 matching over 8 bases. The trim removed 3 bases at V and 5 bases at J, leaving 5 bases unmatched. This CDR3 region has 15 residues. The germline CDR1 and CDR2 sequences are LNHNV and YYDKDF (reference sequence). CDR3 sequence: CATSRRTGTNEKLFF. CDR3 nucleotide sequence: TGTGCCACCAGCAGGCGGACAGGGACGAATGAAAAACTGTTTTTT.

Details on this clone: Relative to the germline gene, one junction end is altered; a read error may explain this. The rearrangement uses TRBV19 and TRBJ1-1; no definite D call. From germline, CDR1 is LNHDA and CDR2 SQIVND (reference sequence). This CDR3 is 13 amino acids long. The CDR3 nucleotides are TGTGCCAGTAGGAGGGTCGTGAAGACTGAAGCTTTCTTT. Amino acid sequence: CASRRVVKTEAFF.

The rearrangement links TRBV28 to TRBJ1-1; D possibly corresponds to TRBD1 (5 bases). Trimming took off 7 bases at V and 5 bases at J, with 20 bases between the two ends. This CDR3 has 15 residues. The germline gives CDR1 MDHEN, CDR2 SYDVKM. The CDR3 reads CASTFTGGRRTEAFF. In DNA, the CDR3 is TGTGCCAGCACCTTTACGGGGGGGAGGCGGACTGAAGCTTTCTTT. Drawing the rest from reference TRBV28 and TRBJ1-1, the complete variable domain is DVKVTQSSRYLVKRTGEKVFLECVQDMDHENMFWYRQDPGLGLRLIYFSYDVKMKEKGDIPEGYSVSREKKERFSLILESASTNQTSMYLCASTFTGGRRTEAFFGQGTRLTVV.

The genes are TRBV18 and TRBJ2-4; D is unclear. V gave up 0 bases and J gave up 2 bases, with 2 bases separating them. The CDR3 consists of 13 residues. CDR1 is KGHSH and CDR2 is LQKENI in the germline V gene. Here the CDR3 reads CASSPPTKNIQYF. The CDR3 nucleotides read TGTGCCAGCTCACCACCTACCAAAAACATTCAGTACTTC.

The V gene is TRBV28, the J gene TRBJ2-1, with 10 bases fitting TRBD2. The CDR3 sequence is 15 residues long. Germline-derived CDR1 and CDR2 are MDHEN and SYDVKM. With V trimmed by 7 bases and J by 4 bases, 7 bases remained unmatched. CDR3 coding DNA: TGTGCCAGCACCCTCCGGACTAGCGGTTACAATGAGCAGTTCTTC. Protein: CASTLRTSGYNEQFF.

The gene calls are TRBV6-5 and TRBJ2-7; 8 bases are shared with TRBD2. The germline V gene has CDR1 MNHEY and CDR2 SVGAGI. Losses at the gene ends were 5 bases for V and 3 bases for J; bases not matched to a gene: 6. The CDR3 sequence is 14 residues long. The CDR3 sequence: CASSRSGSSYEQYF. CDR3 nucleotide sequence: TGTGCCAGCAGTAGAAGCGGGAGTAGCTACGAGCAGTACTTC.